One and the same sample provided the 9 T cell receptor beta chains below, sequenced in a study of cytomegalovirus exposure and HLA in healthy donors. Primers for the PCR totalled 60 Vbeta and 13 Jbeta. Here immunoSEQ multiplex PCR was the method, and the copy in TCRdb shows in-frame clones only, minus some. The table records 150,000 to 200,000 clones, 82% of them present only once. Sequences were obtained from PBMCs. These receptors all come from a girl aged 5 to 17 in good health and CMV-seropositive.

The rearrangement uses TRBV7-2 and TRBJ1-1; 7 nucleotides align to TRBD1. With V trimmed by 3 bases and J by 4 bases, 5 bases remained unmatched. Per germline, CDR1 SGHTA and CDR2 FQGNSA. This CDR3 region has 14 residues. The CDR3 bases are TGTGCCAGCAGCTTCCAGGGGGACGCCACTGAAGCTTTCTTT. Its protein product is CASSFQGDATEAFF.

V gene TRBV7-8 combines with J gene TRBJ1-1; a weak D match, TRBD1 (5 bases). Trimming took off 5 bases at V and 3 bases at J, with 16 bases between the two ends. The CDR3 is 15 amino acids. Germline V lookup: CDR1 SGHVS, CDR2 FQNEAQ. This CDR3 reads CASSLDLGTYTEAFF. In DNA, the CDR3 is TGTGCCAGCAGCCTCGACCTAGGGACTTACACTGAAGCTTTCTTT.

This chain uses TRBV11-2 with TRBJ1-1, with D perhaps matching TRBD1 (5 bases). This CDR3 comprises 13 residues. Trimming stripped 7 bases from V and 1 base from J, with 10 bases between. In germline, CDR1 is SGHAT, CDR2 FQNNGV. The CDR3 coding sequence is TGTGCCAGCAACCGGGGGGGGAACACTGAAGCTTTCTTT. Its translation: CASNRGGNTEAFF.

This clone was detected only a few times. This chain connects TRBV5-1 to TRBJ2-3; 10 nucleotides match TRBD2. CDR1 and CDR2 (germline): SGHRS, YFSETQ. V lost 0 bases, J lost 3 bases, and 10 bases stayed unmatched. CDR3 length: 18 residues. This chain's CDR3 is CASSLGSASGSGTDTQYF. As DNA, the CDR3 is TGCGCCAGCAGCTTGGGTTCGGCTAGCGGGAGTGGTACAGATACGCAGTATTTT. Drawing the rest from reference TRBV5-1 and TRBJ2-3, the complete variable domain is KAGVTQTPRYLIKTRGQQVTLSCSPISGHRSVSWYQQTPGQGLQFLFEYFSETQRNKGNFPGRFSGRQFSNSRSEMNVSTLELGDSALYLCASSLGSASGSGTDTQYFGPGTRLTVL.

The chain links TRBV6-5 to TRBJ1-5, with D unresolved. CDR3 size: 11 residues. Germline V gene data show CDR1 as MNHEY and CDR2 as SVGAGI. Trimming removed 5 bases from V and 9 bases from J, with 8 bases in between. This chain's CDR3 is CASSRERPQHF. The CDR3 DNA reads as TGTGCCAGCAGTCGAGAGCGGCCCCAGCATTTT.

The chain carries TRBV5-1 and TRBJ1-1; a possible D gene is TRBD1 (5 bases). Trimming pared 4 bases from V and 1 base from J, leaving 11 bases between. This CDR3 has 14 residues. The germline V gene has CDR1 SGHRS and CDR2 YFSETQ. The CDR3 coding sequence is TGCGCCAGCAGCGTGTCAGGACAGAACACTGAAGCTTTCTTT. This sequence encodes CASSVSGQNTEAFF.

The chain joins TRBV27 to TRBJ2-5; 8 nucleotides align to TRBD1. With 2 bases clipped from V and 5 bases from J, the junction kept 10 bases outside the gene matches. This CDR3 is built from 16 residues. From germline, CDR1 is MNHEY and CDR2 SMNVEV (reference sequence). The CDR3 DNA reads as TGTGCCAGCAGTTTACGCGGGTCAGGGGGCTGGGAGACCCAGTACTTC. Translation gives CASSLRGSGGWETQYF.

The gene calls are TRBV10-3 and TRBJ1-5, with 7 nucleotides matching TRBD1. Unmatched junction bases numbered 4, after V lost 2 bases and J lost 3 bases. From germline, CDR1 is ENHRY and CDR2 SYGVKD. This CDR3 spans 15 amino acids. The CDR3 spells CAISEGTAYNQPQHF. DNA of the CDR3: TGTGCCATCAGTGAGGGGACAGCTTACAATCAGCCCCAGCATTTT.

The chain employs TRBV28 and TRBJ2-5; possibly TRBD1 for D (5 bases). This CDR3 contains 14 residues. Germline CDR1 reads MDHEN; CDR2 reads SYDVKM. V lost 8 bases and J 1 base, leaving 14 bases between the germline ends. The CDR3 region is CASEKGLSQETQYF. In DNA form, the CDR3 reads TGTGCCAGCGAAAAGGGGTTATCCCAAGAGACCCAGTACTTC.